This TCR beta chain was observed in a study of blood T cell repertoires in COVID-19. The CDR3 length is 18 residues. V lost 7 bases, J lost 0 bases, and 25 bases lay in between. Sequencing used immunoSEQ multiplex PCR; TCRdb keeps in-frame clones, though not all of them. The table has tens of thousands of clones, 83% seen once. Material: peripheral blood. V is TRBV23-1 and J is TRBJ2-7, with D perhaps matching TRBD2 (6 bases). TRBV23-1 is filed as an ORF, its function uncertain. This clonotype originated in a woman older than 75 with acute or convalescent COVID-19. The CDR3 nucleotides read TGCGCCAGCACTGACCTCATAATTCGGGACTGGAGCTCCTACGAGCAGTACTTC. Its translation: CASTDLIIRDWSSYEQYF.